The present entry profiles one TCR beta chain with its context. Its antigen is unknown. Per-nucleotide qualities are absent, and no much larger clonotype sits a single base away. Trimming costs V 6 bases and J 6 bases, and their ends lie 11 bases apart. The CDR3 runs 13 residues from the cysteine to the phenylalanine. Of all the DNA, just the CDR3 is kept, 39 bases in frame from base 1. From the germline V gene (reference sequence), CDR1 is MNHEY and CDR2 is SMNVEV. TCRbeta CDR3 regions were amplified from genomic DNA by means of the immunoSEQ Assay, a bias-controlled multiplex PCR. In the original analysis: Within the assay, amplification of reference gene primers was used to estimate how many nucleated cells each sample contained. To quantify the absolute abundance of each unique TCRbeta CDR3 rearrangement, sequence reads were collapsed and filtered. For each sample, productive Simpson clonality was calculated as the square root of Simpson's diversity index across productive rearrangements. TCRdb holds this immuneACCESS table with in-frame rearrangements only. Some clones are missing; in checked studies, unresolved V genes explain under half, and the rest has no known cause. V and J calls and clone size are given by that table; D and trimming were obtained from the DNA. The table for this sample lists hundreds of thousands of clones; 70% to 90% of them were counted only once. In total, the top ten clones hold roughly 14% of the sample.

This sample was included in a study of blood T cell repertoires in COVID-19 (dated by TCRdb to the early 2020s). Background for the entire study: Samples from collaborators originated in the United States, Italy and Spain and spanned both the acute and convalescent phases of COVID-19. The repertoires were released in a freely available public database meant as a resource for research on the immune response to SARS-CoV-2. The prospective study material was composed of cDNA or gDNA derived from T cells, B-cell-depleted T cells, or PBMCs. Where available, HLA class I and class II types were taken from metadata supplied by the sample provider and were not determined by assay-based typing. Subjects who had been exposed to COVID-19, were actively infected with it, or had recovered from it provided the deeply sampled blood TCRbeta repertoires that made up the dataset. Sample metadata almost always included a de-identified subject ID, COVID-19 status, age in years and sex. Samples were obtained from the ongoing ImmuneRACE study (first 160 participants) and from 1,000 to 1,500 subjects provided by 6 global collaborators. Points the paper makes about the study in general: Clinical and demographic metadata were provided uncurated, with the amount varying by source and participant.

In the prospective study, participants were about 18 to 95 years old, resided in about two dozen geographic areas of the United States, and were enrolled through a virtual design. Cohort assignment in the prospective study relied on participant-reported clinical history from a screening survey and a study questionnaire. In the prospective study, mobile phlebotomists collected whole blood, serum and a nasopharyngeal or oropharyngeal swab from each participant. Additional blood draws and questionnaires over an approximately two-month period could optionally be provided by prospective study participants. Before DNA extraction, prospective study blood samples were shipped either frozen or at room temperature.

Sequencing used PBMCs or T cells enriched from blood (not recorded which). Here the chain combines TRBV27 and TRBJ2-2; a tentative D match to TRBD1 spans 6 bases. This TCR was sampled from a woman aged 45-60 years with acute COVID-19. The nucleotide sequence reads TGTGCCAGCAGACCACAGGGATCCGGGGAGCTGTTTTTT. Protein translation: CASRPQGSGELFF.